This is a list of T cell receptor beta chains from one sample in a study of spatial heterogeneity in lung cancer. TCRdb re-derived calls from the 5' RACE reads in MiXCR, one entry per CDR3 protein. Seen here are tens of thousands of distinct CDR3 sequences, 10% to 15% observed once, and the top ten hold approximately 4.6%. The specimen comprised PBMCs, sampled at surgery. These receptors all come from a male donor with early-stage non-small cell lung cancer. The CDR3 runs from the conserved cysteine through the conserved F or W.

TRBV5-5,TRBJ2-7,CASRYTAGTGNYEQYF
TRBV18,TRBJ2-3,CASSPLGLTTDATQYF
TRBV7-3,TRBJ2-6,CASFHRDTVGSGANVLTF
TRBV11-2,TRBJ1-4,CASSSRSGAGREKLFF
TRBV12-3/TRBV12-4,TRBJ1-1,CASSIGSERAFF
TRBV7-9,TRBJ2-3,CASSSPLAGKGDTQYF
TRBV20-1,TRBJ1-5,CSARAGTGGFSNQPQHF
TRBV5-1,TRBJ2-7,CASSPPSSYEQYF
TRBV10-3,TRBJ2-1,CAIKGQGNHNEQFF
TRBV5-4,TRBJ2-7,CASSSLGRTSYEQYF
TRBV5-1,TRBJ2-1,CASGGQSSYNEQFF
TRBV5-1,TRBJ1-1,CASSLTVSRGIEGNTEAFF
TRBV10-3,TRBJ2-3,CAISDSRTDTQYF
TRBV13,TRBJ2-1,CASSLTSGGSSYNEQFF
TRBV27,TRBJ2-6,CASSDRGANSPGANVLTF
TRBV5-1,TRBJ2-1,CASRSGTETNEQFF
TRBV11-1,TRBJ2-7,CASSLVEWPYEQYF
TRBV7-9,TRBJ2-2,CATPPNGELFF
TRBV7-2,TRBJ2-2,CASRSGTGNTGELFF
TRBV5-1,TRBJ1-1,CASSFETKTEAFF
TRBV10-2,TRBJ1-5,CASRDGRSNQPQHF
TRBV7-9,TRBJ2-3,CASSPSGRKDTQYF
TRBV15,TRBJ2-5,CATSGGDFHEGETQYF
TRBV29-1,TRBJ2-1,CSVEVGTIRPEQFF
TRBV3-1,TRBJ2-1,CASSPRGLPTDF
TRBV29-1,TRBJ2-5,CSVEEVDSQETQYF
TRBV11-1,TRBJ2-2,CASSFGTVNTGELFF
TRBV20-1,TRBJ2-3,CSARDERRSGPTDTQYF
TRBV21-1,TRBJ1-1,CASSQMKQGAPPGAFF
TRBV25-1,TRBJ2-3,CASSDSTDTQYF
TRBV5-1,TRBJ2-1,CASSFTRRAREVNEQFF
TRBV30,TRBJ1-5,CACGQGGIQPQHF
TRBV20-1,TRBJ1-5,CSARIQGGEQPQHF